A selection of T cell receptor beta chains follows, all from one sample in a study of cytotoxic CD8 clonotypes in ibrutinib-treated CLL. Repertoires were generated with immunoSEQ multiplex PCR, while TCRdb's copy carries only in-frame clones and drops some. The sample holds some 200,000 clones, around three quarters seen once. The sequences come from PBMCs, collected after 24 months of ibrutinib treatment. Source of these receptors: a human donor with chronic lymphocytic leukemia. CDR3s include the opening cysteine and the closing phenylalanine or tryptophan. The D gene is left open where the match is weak. Clone size is shown for a subset of rows, as once, few, many or a class of expanded clone.

V gene,D gene,J gene,clone size,CDR3 DNA,CDR3 protein
TRBV11-2,NA,TRBJ2-7,NA,TGTGCCAGCAGCCCAAACCTCGCGGGTGACCAAATCGCCTACGAGCAGTACTTC,CASSPNLAGDQIAYEQYF
TRBV10-3,TRBD2,TRBJ2-7,NA,TGTGCCATCACCCGGGAGGCGTCCTACGAGCAGTACTTC,CAITREASYEQYF
TRBV19,TRBD2,TRBJ2-7,NA,TGTGCCAGTAGTGGACTAGCGGGAGATGATTACGAGCAGTACTTC,CASSGLAGDDYEQYF
TRBV28,TRBD1,TRBJ2-3,NA,TGTGCCAGCAGCCCTGGGGGACAGACTAGCACAGATACGCAGTATTTT,CASSPGGQTSTDTQYF
TRBV20-1,NA,TRBJ2-1,NA,TGCAGTGCAGGGCTATACAATGAGCAGTTCTTC,CSAGLYNEQFF
TRBV30,TRBD1,TRBJ2-1,NA,TGTGCCTGGAGTCCGGGACAGGGCTGGGGCAATGAGCAGTTCTTC,CAWSPGQGWGNEQFF
TRBV12-5,NA,TRBJ1-1,NA,TGTGCTAGTGGTTTGGCCTCAAAGGGGGATATGAACACTGAAGCTTTCTTT,CASGLASKGDMNTEAFF
TRBV25-1,NA,TRBJ1-4,NA,TGTGCCAGCAGTGGAGGGTACGTGGGAGAAAAACTGTTTTTT,CASSGGYVGEKLFF
TRBV28,NA,TRBJ1-2,NA,TGTGCCAGCACCCCGGACAGAGTGATTCCTGGCTACACCTTC,CASTPDRVIPGYTF
TRBV30,TRBD1,TRBJ1-1,NA,TGTGCCCATACGCCCCAGGGGGGTACTGAAGCTTTCTTT,CAHTPQGGTEAFF
TRBV4-3,TRBD2,TRBJ2-5,NA,TGCGCCAGCAGCCAAAGGACTAGCGGAGAAGAGACCCAGTACTTC,CASSQRTSGEETQYF
TRBV2,TRBD2,TRBJ2-5,NA,TGTGCCAGCAGGGGGACTAGCGGGAGTGTAGAGACCCAGTACTTC,CASRGTSGSVETQYF
TRBV5-1,TRBD1,TRBJ1-5,NA,TGCGCCAGCAGCCCAACAGGGGGTAACTTCAATCAGCCCCAGCATTTT,CASSPTGGNFNQPQHF
TRBV5-1,TRBD2,TRBJ2-3,NA,TGCGCCAGCGGGGGTAGCGGGAGAGACCTTAGCACAGATACGCAGTATTTT,CASGGSGRDLSTDTQYF
TRBV10-3,TRBD2,TRBJ2-3,NA,TGTGCCATCAGTGCACTAGCGGGGGGCACAGATACGCAGTATTTT,CAISALAGGTDTQYF
TRBV5-6,NA,TRBJ2-4,NA,TGTGCCAGCAGCTTATCAGGGTCCAAAAACATTCAGTACTTC,CASSLSGSKNIQYF
TRBV27,TRBD2,TRBJ2-7,once,TGTGCCAGCAGTAGGACTAGCGGGAGGTTTGAGCAGTACTTC,CASSRTSGRFEQYF
TRBV9,NA,TRBJ1-1,NA,TGTGCCAGCAGCGTAGATGGTGCAAACACTGAAGCTTTCTTT,CASSVDGANTEAFF
TRBV7-8,NA,TRBJ2-1,NA,TGTGCCAGCAGCTTAAGGGTTGGGATCGCGGGAAGGTACAATGAGCAGTTCTTC,CASSLRVGIAGRYNEQFF
TRBV5-1,NA,TRBJ2-7,few,TGCGCCAGCAGCCAAGACAGCTACGAGCAGTACTTC,CASSQDSYEQYF
TRBV7-9,NA,TRBJ1-5,few,TGTGCCAGCAGCTTCGGGGGGAGGGAAGCCAATCAGCCCCAGCATTTT,CASSFGGREANQPQHF
TRBV19,TRBD1,TRBJ1-2,NA,TGTGCCAGTAGTATGACAGGGTTGGATGGCTACACCTTC,CASSMTGLDGYTF
TRBV18,NA,TRBJ1-2,NA,TGTGCCAGCTCACCAGCGCAGGGCCATGGCTACACCTTC,CASSPAQGHGYTF
TRBV25-1,TRBD2,TRBJ2-3,NA,TGTGCCAGCAGTTCAGCGGGAGGACAAGATACGCAGTATTTT,CASSSAGGQDTQYF
TRBV27,TRBD1,TRBJ2-1,NA,TGTGCCAGCAGTACGGGACAGGGAGCTTCAGATGAGCAGTTCTTC,CASSTGQGASDEQFF